This is a list of T cell receptor beta chains from one sample in a study of spatial heterogeneity in lung cancer. TCRdb processed the 5' RACE reads anew with MiXCR; each CDR3 protein has one entry. The sample yields around 13,000 distinct CDR3 sequences, over 6.5% seen once. The source material was lung tumor tissue, sampled at surgery. Receptors were obtained from a female donor with early-stage non-small cell lung cancer. The conserved cysteine and the conserved F or W are not part of the CDR3 here.

TRBV19 | ATQQVPQPQH
TRBV5-1 | ASRSPGTGVYEQY
TRBV3-1 | ASSQADTQY
TRBV12-5 | ASGLPTGPQVETQY
TRBV18 | ASSPGTEETQY
TRBV7-2 | ASSLDGAGGNTIY
TRBV20-1 | SASVTPSTDTQY
TRBV6-2/TRBV6-3 | ASSYSEREVYEQY
TRBV7-2 | ASSLEAGMPPNEQF
TRBV29-1 | SVGGEGQPQH
TRBV28 | ASRRRAWGTDTQY
TRBV4-2 | ASSPGTSSYNEQF